Shown below are 20 T cell receptor beta chains from a single sample sequenced in a study of T cells in tumors after PD-1 blockade. The repertoire was sequenced with immunoSEQ multiplex PCR; TCRdb's copy has only in-frame clones and lacks some. The table records thousands of clones, about two thirds of them present only once. This specimen consisted of tumor tissue, obtained before anti-PD-1 treatment. The receptors here all came from a human donor with basal cell carcinoma.

This clone was found once. This rearrangement joins TRBV10-3 to TRBJ2-5; D assignment may be TRBD1 or TRBD2 (7 bases each). The CDR3 has 17 residues. The germline V and J ends were trimmed by 10 bases and 2 bases, with 26 bases remaining between them. Germline V CDR1 and CDR2: ENHRY, SYGVKD. The CDR3 DNA reads as TGTGCCACCACCCACGGCCCCTACAGGGGAGGGCAAGAGACCCAGTACTTC. Amino acid sequence: CATTHGPYRGGQETQYF.

The chain recombines TRBV19 with TRBJ2-2, with a weak D call TRBD2 (6 bases). V lost 3 bases and J lost 4, with 21 bases in between. Germline V gene data show CDR1 as LNHDA and CDR2 as SQIVND (reference sequence). This CDR3 has 18 amino acids. The CDR3 DNA sequence: TGTGCCAGTAGTATCTGGTGGGGTAGCGGAGCCCGCACCGGGGAGCTGTTTTTT. It is translated as CASSIWWGSGARTGELFF.

The chain joins TRBV20-1 to TRBJ2-5, with TRBD1 as a possible D gene (5 bases). The CDR3 length is 13 residues. Germline-derived CDR1 and CDR2 are DFQATT and SNEGSKA (reference sequence). V was trimmed by 3 bases and J by 0 bases, leaving 8 bases between them. CDR3 sequence: CSASRQNQETQYF. DNA for the CDR3: TGCAGTGCTAGTCGACAGAACCAAGAGACCCAGTACTTC.

The rearrangement joins TRBV6-1 to TRBJ1-1, with a tentative D call TRBD1 (5 bases). This CDR3 region has 17 residues. Per the germline V gene, CDR1 is MNHNS and CDR2 is SASEGT. Deletions cut 3 bases from V and 6 bases from J, with 23 bases between. The CDR3, as DNA: TGTGCCAGCAGTGATATTAGGGGCTGGCAAGGAATGGCTGAAGCTTTCTTT. Protein product: CASSDIRGWQGMAEAFF.

In its sample, this clone was seen a few times. V is TRBV7-3 and J is TRBJ2-6, with TRBD2 as a possible D gene (6 bases). This CDR3 is 15 amino acids long. V lost 5 bases and J lost 2, with 10 bases in between. The germline V gene has CDR1 SGHTA and CDR2 FQGTGA. CDR3 bases: TGTGCCAGCAGCCCGTCGGGAGCTGGGGCCAACGTCCTGACTTTC. It specifies CASSPSGAGANVLTF.

This clone was seen a handful of times. CDR3 region: CASSEAPAGARNSPLHF. The CDR3 DNA reads as TGTGCCAGCAGTGAAGCCCCGGCGGGGGCGCGGAATTCACCCCTCCACTTT. J is TRBJ1-6 and V is TRBV6-1; D perhaps matches TRBD1 (6 bases). The germline CDR1 and CDR2 sequences are MNHNS and SASEGT. The CDR3 is 17 residues long. The V end lost 0 bases, the J end lost 7 bases, and 16 bases lay between the germline ends.

The genes are TRBV7-9 and TRBJ2-5; 9 bases fit TRBD1. The germline V gene encodes CDR1 SEHNR and CDR2 FQNEAQ (reference sequence). There are 14 residues in the CDR3. Trimming removed 4 bases from V and 5 bases from J; junction bases left unmatched: 5. DNA of the CDR3: TGTGCCAGCAGCTCAGACAGGGGGAGGGAGACCCAGTACTTC. The encoded protein is CASSSDRGRETQYF. The full variable domain, rest sourced from reference TRBV7-9 and TRBJ2-5, is DTGVSQNPRHKITKRGQNVTFRCDPISEHNRLYWYRQTLGQGPEFLTYFQNEAQLEKSRLLSDRFSAERPKGSFSTLEIQRTEQGDSAMYLCASSSDRGRETQYFGPGTRLLVL.

This clone was counted a few times. The chain has TRBV28 and TRBJ2-7; 15 bases are shared with TRBD2. The CDR3 covers 18 residues. V was pared by 3 bases and J by 5 bases, with 11 bases of the junction left unmatched. Germline V gene sequence: CDR1 MDHEN, CDR2 SYDVKM. The CDR3 bases are TGTGCCAGCAGTTTCACCAGGACTAGCGGGAGGGCTGGAAACGAGCAGTACTTC. Its translation: CASSFTRTSGRAGNEQYF. Based on the CDR3 plus reference TRBV28 and TRBJ2-7, the full variable domain is DVKVTQSSRYLVKRTGEKVFLECVQDMDHENMFWYRQDPGLGLRLIYFSYDVKMKEKGDIPEGYSVSREKKERFSLILESASTNQTSMYLCASSFTRTSGRAGNEQYFGPGTRLTVT.

The chain carries TRBV28 and TRBJ1-3, with TRBD1 as a possible D gene (6 bases). CDR3 size: 16 residues. CDR1 and CDR2 (germline): MDHEN, SYDVKM. V was trimmed by 6 bases and J by 0 bases, leaving 15 bases between them. CDR3 nucleotides: TGTGCCAGCAGGGGTCACAGGGAAAGCTCTGGAAACACCATATATTTT. It translates to CASRGHRESSGNTIYF.

By share of the sample, this clone is large. V usage is TRBV5-7 and J usage is TRBJ1-1; 8 bases are shared with TRBD1. TRBV5-7 is filed as an ORF, its function uncertain. With 4 bases clipped from V and 3 bases from J, the junction kept 8 bases outside the gene matches. This CDR3 spans 15 amino acids. CDR3 loop: CASSPRQGRDTEAFF. In DNA, the CDR3 is TGTGCCAGCAGCCCGAGACAGGGGAGGGACACTGAAGCTTTCTTT.

The J gene is TRBJ2-3, the V gene TRBV19, with a tentative D call TRBD1 (6 bases). V lost 4 bases, J lost 13 bases, and 15 bases lay in between. Germline V lookup: CDR1 LNHDA, CDR2 SQIVND (reference sequence). CDR3 size: 12 residues. CDR3 in amino acids: CASSNRDWGEYF. CDR3 nucleotide sequence: TGTGCCAGTAGTAACAGGGATTGGGGCGAGTATTTT.

J is TRBJ2-1 and V is TRBV5-4, with D possibly being TRBD1 (5 bases). CDR1 SGHNT and CDR2 YYREEE come from the germline V gene (reference sequence). The CDR3 has 15 amino acids. V lost 1 base to trimming and J lost 0 bases, with 8 bases between them. The chain's CDR3 is CASSLQGFSYNEQFF. The DNA of the CDR3 is TGTGCCAGCAGCTTGCAGGGCTTCTCCTACAATGAGCAGTTCTTC.

This clone is labeled as hyperexpanded. V usage is TRBV6-2 or TRBV6-3 and J usage is TRBJ1-5; D not certain. The CDR3 contains 13 residues. The V and J ends lost 8 bases and 3 bases respectively, with 11 bases between them. CDR1 MNHEY and CDR2 SVGEGT come from the germline V gene. The CDR3 reads CASGRNFNQPQHF. The CDR3 coding sequence is TGTGCCAGCGGCCGGAATTTCAATCAGCCCCAGCATTTT.

The chain employs TRBV6-2 or TRBV6-3 and TRBJ2-3, with D unresolved. V lost 0 bases, J lost 2 bases, and 12 bases lay in between. This CDR3 contains 16 residues. CDR1 is MNHEY and CDR2 is SVGEGT in the germline V gene. The CDR3: CASSYSKRESTDTQYF. The CDR3 region has the DNA TGTGCCAGCAGTTACTCTAAGCGAGAATCCACAGATACGCAGTATTTT.

This clone appeared a single time. V is TRBV9 and J is TRBJ2-7, with TRBD1 identical over 7 bases. CDR1 is SGDLS and CDR2 is YYNGEE in the germline V gene. V lost 4 bases to trimming and J lost 3 bases; unmatched junction nucleotides: 4. There are 13 residues in the CDR3. The DNA of the CDR3 is TGTGCCAGCAGCTCGGGACAGCTCTACGAGCAGTACTTC. It yields the protein CASSSGQLYEQYF. The full variable domain, rest sourced from reference TRBV9 and TRBJ2-7, is DSGVTQTPKHLITATGQRVTLRCSPRSGDLSVYWYQQSLDQGLQFLIQYYNGEERAKGNILERFSAQQFPDLHSELNLSSLELGDSALYFCASSSGQLYEQYFGPGTRLTVT.

J is TRBJ2-4 and V is TRBV11-2, with a tentative D call TRBD1 (6 bases). Looked up from germline, CDR1 is SGHAT and CDR2 is FQNNGV. Trimming stripped 2 bases from V and 3 bases from J, with 14 bases between. This CDR3 contains 16 residues. CDR3 bases: TGTGCCAGCAGCTTACTTCGCACGGACAGCAAAAACATTCAGTACTTC. It encodes CASSLLRTDSKNIQYF.

By share, this clone counts as large (0.1 to 1%). The sample carries other DNA sequences with the same CDR3. As DNA, the CDR3 is TGTGCCAGCAGTTTAAACGATCTGATCCTGAACACTGAAGCTTTCTTT. Amino acid sequence: CASSLNDLILNTEAFF. This chain links TRBV28 with TRBJ1-1; D not certain. CDR1 and CDR2 (germline): MDHEN, SYDVKM. The germline V and J ends were trimmed by 2 bases and 0 bases, with 13 bases remaining between them. The CDR3 runs to 16 residues.

The chain carries TRBV5-1 and TRBJ2-1, with 10 bases matching TRBD1. The CDR3 covers 16 residues. The V gene's germline CDR1 is SGHRS and CDR2 YFSETQ. The V gene end was trimmed by 2 bases and the J gene end by 7 bases; junction bases not matched to a gene: 9. Here the CDR3 DNA reads TGCGCCAGCAGCTTCATCTCGGACAGGGGGTTAAATGAGCAGTTCTTC. This gives the protein CASSFISDRGLNEQFF.

This clone has only a few counts. The chain carries TRBV6-5 and TRBJ2-6; D may correspond to TRBD1 or TRBD2 (5 bases each). Trimming removed 7 bases from V and 1 base from J, with 11 bases in between. The CDR3 loop spans 15 amino acids. Germline V CDR1 and CDR2: MNHEY, SVGAGI. The CDR3 here is CASTFGASGANVLTF. DNA for the CDR3: TGTGCCAGCACGTTCGGGGCATCTGGGGCCAACGTCCTGACTTTC.

The chain joins TRBV28 to TRBJ2-1, with D unclear. The CDR3 totals 15 residues. V lost 4 bases, J lost 4 bases, and 14 bases lay in between. Germline V gives CDR1 MDHEN, CDR2 SYDVKM. CDR3 DNA: TGTGCCAGCAGTTCCCAAGAGCTTATATACAATGAGCAGTTCTTC. Amino acids: CASSSQELIYNEQFF.